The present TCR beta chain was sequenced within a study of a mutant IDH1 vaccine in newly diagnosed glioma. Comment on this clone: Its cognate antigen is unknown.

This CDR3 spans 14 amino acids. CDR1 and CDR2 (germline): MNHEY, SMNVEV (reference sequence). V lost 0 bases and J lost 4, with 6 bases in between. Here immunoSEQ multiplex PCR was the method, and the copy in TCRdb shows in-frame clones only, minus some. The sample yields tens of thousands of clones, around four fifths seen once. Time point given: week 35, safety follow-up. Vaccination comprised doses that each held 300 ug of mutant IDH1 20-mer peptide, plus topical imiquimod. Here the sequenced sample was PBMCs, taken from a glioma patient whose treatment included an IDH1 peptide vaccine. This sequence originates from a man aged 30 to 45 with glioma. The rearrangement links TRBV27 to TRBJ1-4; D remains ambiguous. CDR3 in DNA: TGTGCCAGCAGTTTATCGGATTATAATGAAAAACTGTTTTTT. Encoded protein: CASSLSDYNEKLFF.